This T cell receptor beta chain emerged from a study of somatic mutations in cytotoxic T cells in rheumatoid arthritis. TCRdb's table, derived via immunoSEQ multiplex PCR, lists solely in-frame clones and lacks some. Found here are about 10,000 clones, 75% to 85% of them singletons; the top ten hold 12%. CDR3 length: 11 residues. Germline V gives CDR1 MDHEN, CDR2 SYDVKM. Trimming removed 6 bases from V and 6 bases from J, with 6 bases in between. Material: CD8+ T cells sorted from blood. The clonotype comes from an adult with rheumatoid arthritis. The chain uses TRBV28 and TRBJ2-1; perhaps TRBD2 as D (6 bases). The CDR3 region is CASRGLNEQFF. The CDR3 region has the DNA TGTGCCAGCAGGGGACTCAATGAGCAGTTCTTC.